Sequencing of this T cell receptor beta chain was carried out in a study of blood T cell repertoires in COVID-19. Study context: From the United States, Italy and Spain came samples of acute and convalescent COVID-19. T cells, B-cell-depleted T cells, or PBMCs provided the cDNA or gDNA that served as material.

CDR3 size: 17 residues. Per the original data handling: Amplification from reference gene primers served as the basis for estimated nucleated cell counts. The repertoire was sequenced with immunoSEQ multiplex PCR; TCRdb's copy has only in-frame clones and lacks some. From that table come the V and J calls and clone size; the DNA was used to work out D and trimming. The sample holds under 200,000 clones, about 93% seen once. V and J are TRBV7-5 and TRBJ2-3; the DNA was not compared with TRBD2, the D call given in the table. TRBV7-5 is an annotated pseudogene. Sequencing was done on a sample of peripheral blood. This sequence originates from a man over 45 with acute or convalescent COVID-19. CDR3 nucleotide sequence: TGTGTCAGAAGCTTCGGCCCCAAGGGACTAGCGACAGATACGCAGTATTTT. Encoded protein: CVRSFGPKGLATDTQYF.